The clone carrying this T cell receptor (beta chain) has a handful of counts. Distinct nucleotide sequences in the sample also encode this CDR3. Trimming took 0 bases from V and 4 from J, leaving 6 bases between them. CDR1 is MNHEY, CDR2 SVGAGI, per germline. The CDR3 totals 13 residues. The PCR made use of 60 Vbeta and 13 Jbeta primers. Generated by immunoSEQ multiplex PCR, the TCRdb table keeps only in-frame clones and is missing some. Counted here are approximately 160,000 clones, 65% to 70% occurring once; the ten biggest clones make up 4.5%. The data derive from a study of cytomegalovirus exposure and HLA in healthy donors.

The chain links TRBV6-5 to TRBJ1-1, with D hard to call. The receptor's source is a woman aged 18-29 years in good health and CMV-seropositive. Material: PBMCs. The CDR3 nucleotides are TGTGCCAGCAGTTACTCGCGGGGCACTGAAGCTTTCTTT. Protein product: CASSYSRGTEAFF.